The sequence of this T cell receptor (beta chain) was determined in a study of T-cell reconstitution after alpha-beta-depleted transplantation in children. Preparation of the TCRbeta library was carried out with unique molecular identifiers. TCRdb reprocessed the PCR reads with MiXCR, giving one entry per CDR3 protein. The top ten clones hold about 4.3% of a sample with about 610,000 distinct CDR3 sequences, 10% to 13% of them seen once. This clonotype was recorded many times. The CDR3 is made up of 14 amino acids. CDR1 is SGHNT, CDR2 YYREEE, per germline (reference sequence). The ends lost 3 bases at V and 4 bases at J; junction bases unmatched: 1.

The chain combines TRBV5-4 with TRBJ2-2, with TRBD2 matching over 9 bases. Material: PBMCs from the stem cell graft donor, obtained from the stem cell graft. The sequence derives from a human donor who donated a stem cell graft to a child with acute myeloid leukemia. CDR3 residues: CASSYSGGTGELFF. The CDR3 DNA sequence: TGTGCCAGCAGCTATAGCGGGGGCACCGGGGAGCTGTTTTTT. Full variable domain (remainder filled in from reference TRBV5-4 and TRBJ2-2): ETGVTQSPTHLIKTRGQQVTLRCSSQSGHNTVSWYQQALGQGPQFIFQYYREEENGRGNFPPRFSGLQFPNYSSELNVNALELDDSALYLCASSYSGGTGELFFGEGSRLTVL.